This passage covers 27 T cell receptor beta chains from one sample sequenced in a study of cytomegalovirus exposure and HLA in healthy donors. Researchers ran the PCR with 60 Vbeta and 13 Jbeta primers. Assay used: immunoSEQ multiplex PCR; TCRdb lists only in-frame clones, some missing. The data hold under 130,000 clones, with 60% to 80% observed a single time. Sequencing input: PBMCs. These receptors were obtained from a man aged 25 to 45 in good health and CMV-seronegative.

Of note for this clone: This sample also contains other DNA sequences that code for the same CDR3. This rearrangement joins TRBV5-1 to TRBJ1-1; TRBD1 might be the D (6 bases). The CDR3 runs to 13 residues. The V gene lost 3 bases and the J gene lost 1 base, with 7 bases spanning the gap. Germline V gene sequence: CDR1 SGHRS, CDR2 YFSETQ. This chain's CDR3 is CASSSQGNTEAFF. In DNA form, the CDR3 reads TGCGCCAGCAGCTCACAGGGGAACACTGAAGCTTTCTTT.

The chain joins TRBV7-9 to TRBJ1-1; D is uncertain. Trimming cost V 3 bases and J 5 bases, with 7 bases left between them. CDR1 and CDR2 from the germline V gene are SEHNR and FQNEAQ (reference sequence). CDR3 length: 12 amino acids. Here the CDR3 reads CASSFSGTEAFF. CDR3 in DNA: TGTGCCAGCAGCTTCTCGGGGACTGAAGCTTTCTTT.

The V and J genes are TRBV30 and TRBJ1-5; 8 nucleotides line up with TRBD1. The CDR3 runs to 15 residues. Germline V gene lookup returns CDR1 GTSNPN and CDR2 SVGIG (reference sequence). The trim removed 3 bases at V and 7 bases at J, leaving 11 bases unmatched. The CDR3 DNA sequence: TGTGCCTGGAGCTTAGGACAGGGTGCATTGCAGCCCCAGCATTTT. It translates to CAWSLGQGALQPQHF.

In DNA, the CDR3 is TGCGCCAGCAGCCCCTCTAGCGGAGGGGGGTCCAATGAGCAGTTCTTC. Translating it yields CASSPSSGGGSNEQFF. This rearrangement joins TRBV4-3 to TRBJ2-1, with a weak D call TRBD2 (7 bases). The CDR3 covers 16 residues. V shed 4 bases and J shed 6 bases, with 19 bases lying between them. The germline V gene encodes CDR1 LGHNA and CDR2 YSLEER.

This chain connects TRBV28 to TRBJ1-5; D possibly corresponds to TRBD1 (6 bases). The V and J ends lost 5 bases and 7 bases respectively, with 15 bases between them. The CDR3 contains 14 residues. The V gene's germline CDR1 is MDHEN and CDR2 SYDVKM. This CDR3 is CASSPLDRRQPQHF. The CDR3 DNA is TGTGCCAGCAGTCCCCTGGACAGAAGGCAGCCCCAGCATTTT. The variable domain in full, completed from reference TRBV28 and TRBJ1-5, reads DVKVTQSSRYLVKRTGEKVFLECVQDMDHENMFWYRQDPGLGLRLIYFSYDVKMKEKGDIPEGYSVSREKKERFSLILESASTNQTSMYLCASSPLDRRQPQHFGDGTRLSIL.

The V and J genes are TRBV4-1 and TRBJ2-3; no clear D gene. V was pared by 1 base and J by 10 bases, with 9 bases between. The CDR3 consists of 12 residues. Germline-derived CDR1 and CDR2 are MGHRA and YSYEKL. CDR3 sequence: CASSQGDTAQYF. CDR3 coding DNA: TGCGCCAGCAGCCAAGGCGATACGGCGCAGTATTTT.

The V and J genes are TRBV7-2 and TRBJ1-1; D is unclear. Trimming pared 5 bases from V and 1 base from J, leaving 11 bases between. The CDR3 contains 14 residues. Germline V gives CDR1 SGHTA, CDR2 FQGNSA. As DNA, the CDR3 is TGTGCCAGCAGCAAGTTTGCAGAGAACACTGAAGCTTTCTTT. Its translation: CASSKFAENTEAFF.

CDR3 region: CASSLGTGINEQFF. CDR3 DNA sequence: TGTGCCAGCAGCCTCGGGACAGGGATCAATGAGCAGTTCTTC. The rearrangement links TRBV7-2 to TRBJ2-1, with TRBD1 identical over 9 bases. J lost 6 bases, V lost 5 bases, and 5 bases had no gene match. This CDR3 spans 14 amino acids. Germline CDR1 SGHTA, CDR2 FQGNSA.

The chain links TRBV4-1 to TRBJ2-1; perhaps TRBD2 as D (5 bases). The CDR3 totals 14 residues. Per germline, CDR1 MGHRA and CDR2 YSYEKL. Trimming removed 4 bases from V and 10 bases from J, with 17 bases in between. CDR3 in amino acids: CASSPGLSAPEQFF. The CDR3 coding sequence is TGCGCCAGCAGCCCTGGTCTTAGCGCCCCAGAGCAGTTCTTC.

This chain joins TRBV7-9 and TRBJ1-5; no reliable D call. The germline V and J ends were trimmed by 5 bases and 4 bases, with 9 bases remaining between them. CDR1 SEHNR and CDR2 FQNEAQ come from the germline V gene (reference sequence). The CDR3 is 13 residues long. The CDR3 bases are TGTGCCAGCAGCATAAGAGAAAATCAGCCCCAGCATTTT. The encoded protein is CASSIRENQPQHF.

The genes are TRBV29-1 and TRBJ2-5, with TRBD2 matching 9 bases. This CDR3 comprises 13 residues. Germline loops: CDR1 SQVTM, CDR2 ANQGSEA. V lost 7 bases to trimming and J lost 5 bases; unmatched junction nucleotides: 8. In DNA, the CDR3 is TGCAGCGCTGTTTCTAGCGGGAAGGAGACCCAGTACTTC. Translated, it gives CSAVSSGKETQYF.

The chain combines TRBV7-2 with TRBJ2-1, with TRBD2 identical over 8 bases. V shed 1 base, J shed 4 bases, and the junction held 6 bases outside the gene matches. The CDR3 has 16 residues. Germline CDR1 reads SGHTA; CDR2 reads FQGNSA. The CDR3 region has the DNA TGTGCCAGCAGCTTAGTAAGGCTAGCGGGTTACAATGAGCAGTTCTTC. This translates into CASSLVRLAGYNEQFF.

The genes are TRBV6-1 and TRBJ1-6; D gene unclear. Trimming cost V 0 bases and J 8 bases, with 5 bases left between them. There are 13 residues in the CDR3. Germline CDR1 and CDR2: MNHNS and SASEGT. The CDR3 DNA reads TGTGCCAGCAGTGAAGCGCGGGATTCACCCCTCCACTTT. It yields the protein CASSEARDSPLHF.

This clone has a single count. The genes are TRBV14 and TRBJ2-7, with D perhaps TRBD1 (6 bases). The CDR3 is made up of 13 amino acids. Germline CDR1 is SGHDN and CDR2 is FVKESK. The V end was cut by 2 bases, the J end by 5 bases, with 10 bases between. CDR3 coding DNA: TGTGCCAGCAGCCAAAACAGGGTCAACGAGCAGTACTTC. Translation: CASSQNRVNEQYF.

The V and J genes are TRBV7-3 and TRBJ1-1, with D perhaps TRBD1 (5 bases). V lost 5 bases and J lost 6, with 13 bases in between. The CDR3 totals 13 residues. Per germline, CDR1 SGHTA and CDR2 FQGTGA. CDR3 in DNA: TGTGCCAGCAGCCCAGCTTCGGGGGCTGAAGCTTTCTTT. This translates into CASSPASGAEAFF.

The rearrangement uses TRBV21-1 and TRBJ1-6; TRBD1 was called by the table and not checked on the DNA. TRBV21-1 is recorded as a pseudogene. This CDR3 has 19 residues. The CDR3 is CASSKFPGQGVHYNSPLHF. The CDR3 coding sequence is TGTGCCAGCAGCAAGTTCCCGGGACAGGGGGTACACTATAATTCACCCCTCCACTTT.

The V and J genes are TRBV18 and TRBJ2-4; D is uncertain. The germline CDR1 and CDR2 sequences are KGHSH and LQKENI. Trimming pared 5 bases from V and 8 bases from J, leaving 19 bases between. The length of the CDR3 is 15 residues. The CDR3, as DNA: TGTGCCAGCTCATCCAAGGAGATCCGACGAGACATTCAGTACTTC. Encoded protein: CASSSKEIRRDIQYF. Full variable domain (outside the CDR3, taken from reference TRBV18 and TRBJ2-4): NAGVMQNPRHLVRRRGQEARLRCSPMKGHSHVYWYRQLPEEGLKFMVYLQKENIIDESGMPKERFSAEFPKEGPSILRIQQVVRGDSAAYFCASSSKEIRRDIQYFGAGTRLSVL.

The J gene is TRBJ2-7, the V gene TRBV4-1; tentatively, D is TRBD2 (6 bases). Deletions cut 4 bases from V and 4 bases from J, with 17 bases between. The CDR3 consists of 15 residues. Germline V gives CDR1 MGHRA, CDR2 YSYEKL. The CDR3 loop reads CASSLADGSRYEQYF. CDR3 DNA: TGCGCCAGCAGCCTTGCTGACGGGAGTCGTTACGAGCAGTACTTC.

In its sample, this clone was seen a few times. The gene calls are TRBV28 and TRBJ2-7; D might be TRBD1 (6 bases). The V end lost 5 bases, the J end lost 2 bases, and 13 bases lay between the germline ends. Germline-derived CDR1 and CDR2 are MDHEN and SYDVKM. This CDR3 spans 14 amino acids. DNA for the CDR3: TGTGCCAGCAGTCGGACAGTCCCCCCCTACGAGCAGTACTTC. It specifies CASSRTVPPYEQYF.

Only a few counts were recorded for this clone. V usage is TRBV2 and J usage is TRBJ2-5, with TRBD2 identical over 9 bases. From germline, CDR1 is SNHLY and CDR2 FYNNEI. The ends lost 5 bases at V and 1 base at J; junction bases unmatched: 5. The CDR3 is made up of 15 amino acids. In DNA, the CDR3 is TGTGCCAGCAGTCTTAGCGGGAGCGGCCAAGAGACCCAGTACTTC. It specifies CASSLSGSGQETQYF.

This clone has just a few counts. The chain carries TRBV30 and TRBJ1-6; tentative D call: TRBD1 (5 bases). V was pared by 0 bases and J by 7 bases, with 19 bases between. The length of the CDR3 is 17 residues. Germline lookup yields CDR1 GTSNPN and CDR2 SVGIG (reference sequence). CDR3 DNA: TGTGCCTGGAGTGTACTTTACAGGCCGGCGAAGAATTCACCCCTCCACTTT. Protein sequence: CAWSVLYRPAKNSPLHF.

The sample holds a few counts of this clone. The V gene is TRBV7-2, the J gene TRBJ1-2; the D is unclear. Deletions cut 6 bases from V and 5 bases from J, with 19 bases between. Per germline, CDR1 SGHTA and CDR2 FQGNSA. The CDR3 extends over 15 amino acids. The DNA of the CDR3 is TGTGCCAGCAGTTTTTGGGGAGCTAGCGATTATGGCTACACCTTC. This gives the protein CASSFWGASDYGYTF.

The table lists this clone with a count of one. V gene TRBV19 combines with J gene TRBJ2-6; a possible D gene is TRBD2 (5 bases). CDR1 is LNHDA and CDR2 is SQIVND in the germline V gene (reference sequence). This CDR3 region has 17 residues. Trimming cost V 10 bases and J 1 base, with 20 bases left between them. The CDR3, as DNA: TGTGCCACCGGGGTCGGGGTTCGGGAATCTGGGGCCAACGTCCTGACTTTC. It yields the protein CATGVGVRESGANVLTF.

The J gene is TRBJ2-2, the V gene TRBV7-2; TRBD1 agrees at 8 bases. The junction had 9 bases not matched to a gene; V was cut back by 5 bases and J by 4 bases. Germline CDR1 is SGHTA and CDR2 is FQGNSA. The length of the CDR3 is 16 residues. The CDR3 protein is CASSPRTGIGTGELFF. The CDR3, as DNA: TGTGCCAGCAGCCCGCGGACAGGGATTGGCACCGGGGAGCTGTTTTTT.

In regard to this clone: The germline gene is not matched at one end of the junction; a read error may be the cause. The chain recombines TRBV7-8 with TRBJ2-7; 9 bases map to TRBD1. The CDR3 consists of 14 residues. Germline V gene sequence: CDR1 SGHVS, CDR2 FQNEAQ. For the CDR3, the DNA is TGTGTCAGCAGCACCCGGAGGACAGGGGACGAGCAGTACTTC. It yields the protein CVSSTRRTGDEQYF.

The rearrangement links TRBV19 to TRBJ1-2; 8 bases are a match to TRBD1. Trimming at V came to 3 bases and at J to 7 bases, leaving 4 bases not matched to a gene. Germline-derived CDR1 and CDR2 are LNHDA and SQIVND (reference sequence). This CDR3 region has 13 residues. The CDR3 protein is CASSIQGASGYTF. The CDR3 DNA reads as TGTGCCAGTAGTATTCAGGGGGCGAGTGGCTACACCTTC.

The V call is TRBV9, the J call TRBJ1-1; 7 positions match TRBD1. Germline V gene sequence: CDR1 SGDLS, CDR2 YYNGEE. The trim removed 5 bases at V and 4 bases at J, leaving 2 bases unmatched. The CDR3 sequence is 12 residues long. CDR3 bases: TGTGCCAGCAGTAGACAGGGCACTGAAGCTTTCTTT. The encoded protein is CASSRQGTEAFF.